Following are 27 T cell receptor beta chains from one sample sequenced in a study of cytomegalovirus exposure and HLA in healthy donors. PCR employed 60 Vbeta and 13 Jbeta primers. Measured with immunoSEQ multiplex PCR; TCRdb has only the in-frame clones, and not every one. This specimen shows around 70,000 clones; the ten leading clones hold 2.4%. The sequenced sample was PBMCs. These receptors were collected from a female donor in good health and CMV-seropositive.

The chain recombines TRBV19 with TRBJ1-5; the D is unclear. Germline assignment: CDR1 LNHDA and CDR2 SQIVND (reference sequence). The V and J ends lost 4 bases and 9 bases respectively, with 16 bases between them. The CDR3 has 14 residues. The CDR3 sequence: CASSTDGSEGPQHF. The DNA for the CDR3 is TGTGCCAGTAGTACCGACGGATCCGAGGGGCCCCAGCATTTT.

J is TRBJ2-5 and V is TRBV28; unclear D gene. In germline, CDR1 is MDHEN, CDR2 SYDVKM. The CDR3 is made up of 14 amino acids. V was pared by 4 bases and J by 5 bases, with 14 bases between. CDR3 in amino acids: CASSSPTSLETQYF. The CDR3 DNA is TGTGCCAGCAGTTCACCGACATCGCTGGAGACCCAGTACTTC.

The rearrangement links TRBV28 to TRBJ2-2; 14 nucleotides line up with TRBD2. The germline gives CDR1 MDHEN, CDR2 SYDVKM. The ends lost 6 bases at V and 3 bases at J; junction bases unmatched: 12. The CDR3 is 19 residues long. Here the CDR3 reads CASSGKTSGRALDTGELFF. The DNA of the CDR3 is TGTGCCAGCAGCGGAAAGACTAGCGGGAGGGCCTTGGACACCGGGGAGCTGTTTTTT.

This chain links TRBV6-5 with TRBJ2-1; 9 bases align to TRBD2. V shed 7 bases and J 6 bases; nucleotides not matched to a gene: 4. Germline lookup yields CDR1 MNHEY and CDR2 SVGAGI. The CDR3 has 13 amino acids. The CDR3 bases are TGTGCCAGCATAGCGGGGGATCGCAATGAGCAGTTCTTC. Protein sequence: CASIAGDRNEQFF.

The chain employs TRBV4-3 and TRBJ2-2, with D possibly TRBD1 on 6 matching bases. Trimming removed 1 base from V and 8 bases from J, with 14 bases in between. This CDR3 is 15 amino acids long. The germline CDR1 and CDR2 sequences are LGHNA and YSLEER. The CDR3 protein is CASSQVSGVAGELFF. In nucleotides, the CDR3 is TGCGCCAGCAGCCAAGTATCAGGGGTTGCTGGGGAGCTGTTTTTT.

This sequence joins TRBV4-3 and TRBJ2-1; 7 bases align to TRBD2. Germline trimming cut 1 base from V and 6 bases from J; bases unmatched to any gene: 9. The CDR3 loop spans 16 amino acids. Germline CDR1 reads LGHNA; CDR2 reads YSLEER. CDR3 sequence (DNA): TGCGCCAGCAGCCAAGGACGAGGACTAGACCCCAATGAGCAGTTCTTC. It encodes CASSQGRGLDPNEQFF.

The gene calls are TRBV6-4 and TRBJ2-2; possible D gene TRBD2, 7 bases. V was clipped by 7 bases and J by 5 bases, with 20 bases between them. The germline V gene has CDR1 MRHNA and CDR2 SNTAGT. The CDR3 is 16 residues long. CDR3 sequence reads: CASTPEGGRGTGELFF. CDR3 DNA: TGTGCCAGCACCCCGGAGGGGGGGCGCGGGACCGGGGAGCTGTTTTTT.

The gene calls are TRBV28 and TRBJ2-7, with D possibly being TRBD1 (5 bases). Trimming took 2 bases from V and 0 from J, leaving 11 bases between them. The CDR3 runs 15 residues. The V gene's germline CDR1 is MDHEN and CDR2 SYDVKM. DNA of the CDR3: TGTGCCAGCAGTTTAGGGGCAGCGAGCTCCTACGAGCAGTACTTC. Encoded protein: CASSLGAASSYEQYF.

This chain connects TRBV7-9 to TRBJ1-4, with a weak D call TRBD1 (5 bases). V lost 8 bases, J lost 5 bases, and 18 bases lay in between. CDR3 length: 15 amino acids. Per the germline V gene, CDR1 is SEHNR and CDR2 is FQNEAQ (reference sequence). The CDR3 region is CASLDTNKGNEKLFF. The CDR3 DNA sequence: TGTGCCAGCCTGGACACCAACAAGGGAAATGAAAAACTGTTTTTT.

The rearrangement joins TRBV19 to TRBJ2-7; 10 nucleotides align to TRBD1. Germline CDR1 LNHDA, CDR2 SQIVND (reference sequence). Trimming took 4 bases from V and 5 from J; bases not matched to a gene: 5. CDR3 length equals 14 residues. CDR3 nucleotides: TGTGCCAGTAGTAGCCCGGGACAGGGGAACGAGCAGTACTTC. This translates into CASSSPGQGNEQYF.

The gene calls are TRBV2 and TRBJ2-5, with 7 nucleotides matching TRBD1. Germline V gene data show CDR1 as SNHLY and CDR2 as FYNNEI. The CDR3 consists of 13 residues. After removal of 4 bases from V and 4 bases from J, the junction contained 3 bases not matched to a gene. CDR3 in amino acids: CASSGRQGETQYF. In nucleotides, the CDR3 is TGTGCCAGCAGTGGTAGACAGGGAGAGACCCAGTACTTC.

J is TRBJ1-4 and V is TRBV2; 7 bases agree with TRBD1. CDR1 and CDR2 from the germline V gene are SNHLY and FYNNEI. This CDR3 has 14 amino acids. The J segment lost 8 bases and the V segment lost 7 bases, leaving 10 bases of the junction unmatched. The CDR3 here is CASTPGQVREKLFF. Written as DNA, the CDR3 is TGTGCCAGCACTCCCGGACAGGTTAGGGAAAAACTGTTTTTT.

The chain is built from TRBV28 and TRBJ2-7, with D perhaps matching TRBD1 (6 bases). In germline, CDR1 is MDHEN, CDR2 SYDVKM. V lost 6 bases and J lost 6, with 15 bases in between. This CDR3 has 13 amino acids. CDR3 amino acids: CASRPPLRGEQYF. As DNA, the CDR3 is TGTGCCAGCAGACCACCTCTCAGGGGCGAGCAGTACTTC.

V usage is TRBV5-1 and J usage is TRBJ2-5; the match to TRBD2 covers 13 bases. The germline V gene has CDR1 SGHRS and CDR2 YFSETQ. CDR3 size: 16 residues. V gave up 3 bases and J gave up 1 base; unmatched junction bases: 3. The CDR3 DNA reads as TGCGCCAGCAGCTCAGGGACTAGCGGGGTCCAAGAGACCCAGTACTTC. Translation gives CASSSGTSGVQETQYF. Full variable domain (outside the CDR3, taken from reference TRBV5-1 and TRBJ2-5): KAGVTQTPRYLIKTRGQQVTLSCSPISGHRSVSWYQQTPGQGLQFLFEYFSETQRNKGNFPGRFSGRQFSNSRSEMNVSTLELGDSALYLCASSSGTSGVQETQYFGPGTRLLVL.

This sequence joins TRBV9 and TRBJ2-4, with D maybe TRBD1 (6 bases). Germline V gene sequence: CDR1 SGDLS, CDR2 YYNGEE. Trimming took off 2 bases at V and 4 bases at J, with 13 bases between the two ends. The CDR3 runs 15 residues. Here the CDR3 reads CASSVSQGPKNIQYF. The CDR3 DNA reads TGTGCCAGCAGCGTGAGTCAGGGGCCAAAAAACATTCAGTACTTC. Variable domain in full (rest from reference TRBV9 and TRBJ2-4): DSGVTQTPKHLITATGQRVTLRCSPRSGDLSVYWYQQSLDQGLQFLIQYYNGEERAKGNILERFSAQQFPDLHSELNLSSLELGDSALYFCASSVSQGPKNIQYFGAGTRLSVL.

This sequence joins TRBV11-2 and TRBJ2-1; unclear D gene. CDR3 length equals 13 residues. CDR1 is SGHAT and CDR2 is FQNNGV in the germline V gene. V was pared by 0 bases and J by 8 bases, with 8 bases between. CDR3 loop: CASSLDPLYEQFF. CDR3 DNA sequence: TGTGCCAGCAGCTTAGATCCCTTATATGAGCAGTTCTTC.

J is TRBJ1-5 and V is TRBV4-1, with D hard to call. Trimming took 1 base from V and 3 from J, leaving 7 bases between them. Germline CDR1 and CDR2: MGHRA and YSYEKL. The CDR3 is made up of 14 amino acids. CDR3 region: CASSQVGSNQPQHF. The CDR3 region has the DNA TGCGCCAGCAGCCAAGTCGGTTCCAATCAGCCCCAGCATTTT.

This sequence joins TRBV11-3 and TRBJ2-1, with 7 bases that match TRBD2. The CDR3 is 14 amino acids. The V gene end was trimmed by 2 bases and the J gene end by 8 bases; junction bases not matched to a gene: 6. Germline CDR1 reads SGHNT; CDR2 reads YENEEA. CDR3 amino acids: CASSLMGGGHEQFF. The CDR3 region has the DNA TGTGCCAGCAGCTTAATGGGGGGGGGACATGAGCAGTTCTTC.

The CDR3 here is CASSRLQGENTEAFF. CDR3 in DNA: TGTGCCAGCTCACGACTACAGGGAGAGAACACTGAAGCTTTCTTT. This chain joins TRBV18 and TRBJ1-1; a possible D gene is TRBD1 (6 bases). CDR3 size: 15 residues. CDR1 is KGHSH and CDR2 is LQKENI in the germline V gene. Trimming removed 4 bases from V and 1 base from J, with 13 bases in between.

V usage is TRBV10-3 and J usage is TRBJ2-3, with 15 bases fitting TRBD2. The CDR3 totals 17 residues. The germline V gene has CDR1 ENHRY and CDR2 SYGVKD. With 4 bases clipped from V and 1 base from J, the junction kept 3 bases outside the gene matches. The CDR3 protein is CAISGGLAGGGTDTQYF. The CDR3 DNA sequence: TGTGCCATCAGTGGGGGACTAGCGGGAGGCGGCACAGATACGCAGTATTTT.

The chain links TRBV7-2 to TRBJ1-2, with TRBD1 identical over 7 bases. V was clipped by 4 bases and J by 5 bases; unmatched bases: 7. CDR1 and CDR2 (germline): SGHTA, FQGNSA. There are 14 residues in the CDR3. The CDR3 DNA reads TGTGCCAGCAGCTCCGGGACAGACGGTTATGGCTACACCTTC. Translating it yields CASSSGTDGYGYTF.

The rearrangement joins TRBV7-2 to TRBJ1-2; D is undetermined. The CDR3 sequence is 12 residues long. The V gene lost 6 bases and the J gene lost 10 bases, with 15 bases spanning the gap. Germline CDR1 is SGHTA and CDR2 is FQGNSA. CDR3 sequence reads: CASRPETNSYTF. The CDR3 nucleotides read TGTGCCAGCAGACCCGAGACAAATTCCTACACCTTC.

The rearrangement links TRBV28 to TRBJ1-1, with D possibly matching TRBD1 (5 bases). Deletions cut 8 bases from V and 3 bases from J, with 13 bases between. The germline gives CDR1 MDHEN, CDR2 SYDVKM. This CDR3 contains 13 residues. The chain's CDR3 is CASELGGYTEAFF. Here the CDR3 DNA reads TGTGCCAGCGAACTTGGGGGGTACACTGAAGCTTTCTTT.

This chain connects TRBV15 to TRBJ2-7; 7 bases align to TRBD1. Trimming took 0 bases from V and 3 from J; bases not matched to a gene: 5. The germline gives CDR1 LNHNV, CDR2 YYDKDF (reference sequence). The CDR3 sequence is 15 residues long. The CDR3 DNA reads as TGTGCCACCAGCAGAGACTTGGGACAGTTCTACGAGCAGTACTTC. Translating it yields CATSRDLGQFYEQYF.

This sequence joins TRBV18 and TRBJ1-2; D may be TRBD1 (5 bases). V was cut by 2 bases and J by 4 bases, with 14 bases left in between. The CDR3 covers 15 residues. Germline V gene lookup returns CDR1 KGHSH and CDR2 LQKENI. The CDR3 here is CASSPSLGVFYGYTF. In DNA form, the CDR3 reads TGTGCCAGCTCACCATCGTTAGGGGTCTTCTATGGCTACACCTTC.

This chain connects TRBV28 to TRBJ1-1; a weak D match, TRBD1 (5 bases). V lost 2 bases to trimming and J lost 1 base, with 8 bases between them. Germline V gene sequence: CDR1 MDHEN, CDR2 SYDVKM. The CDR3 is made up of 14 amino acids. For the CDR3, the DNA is TGTGCCAGCAGTTTAAGACAGCCGAACACTGAAGCTTTCTTT. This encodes CASSLRQPNTEAFF.

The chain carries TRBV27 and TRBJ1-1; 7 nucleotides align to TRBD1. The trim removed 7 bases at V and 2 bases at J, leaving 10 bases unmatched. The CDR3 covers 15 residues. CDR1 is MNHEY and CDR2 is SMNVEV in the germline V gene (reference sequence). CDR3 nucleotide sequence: TGTGCCAGCACCCTTAGGTGGGACAGCAACACTGAAGCTTTCTTT. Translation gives CASTLRWDSNTEAFF.